This T cell receptor (beta chain) was captured in a study of shared clonotypes between healthy human individuals. The CDR3 extends over 17 amino acids. The V gene end was trimmed by 7 bases and the J gene end by 5 bases; junction bases not matched to a gene: 13. The germline V gene encodes CDR1 MDHEN and CDR2 SYDVKM. Sequencing used immunoSEQ multiplex PCR; TCRdb keeps in-frame clones, though not all of them. Here the sample spans 490,000 or so clones, approximately 79% being singletons. Material: PBMCs. This TCR was sampled from a middle-aged woman in good health. Some clones in this sample may be carry-over from other donors' samples. The rearrangement links TRBV28 to TRBJ2-7; TRBD2 matches 14 bases. The CDR3 is CASTSVGLAGDGHEQYF. DNA of the CDR3: TGTGCCAGCACAAGCGTGGGACTAGCGGGAGACGGCCACGAGCAGTACTTC.